A selection of T cell receptor beta chains follows, all from one sample in a study of CD8 T cells in ankylosing spondylitis. TCRdb used MiXCR to reprocess the 5' RACE reads, holding one entry per CDR3 protein. The profile shows about 350,000 distinct CDR3 sequences, around 20% of them singletons. Specimen: blood, either unsorted or a sorted T cell fraction (not recorded which). The receptors derive from a male donor with ankylosing spondylitis or in good health (not recorded which). The CDR3 runs from the conserved cysteine through the conserved F or W. A D gene is named only where the DNA matches it firmly. Size is stated for part of the rows, as once, few or many counts, or as a class when the clone is expanded.

D: -
size: -
J: TRBJ2-5
V: TRBV7-9
DNA: TGTGCCAGCAGCCACTTTGTTGGGATCGAGACCCAGTACTTC
CDR3: CASSHFVGIETQYF

D: -
size: few
J: TRBJ1-2
V: TRBV29-1
DNA: TGCAGCGTTCTAGCATTGCTCGGAGAGGATGGCTACACCTTC
CDR3: CSVLALLGEDGYTF

D: -
size: -
J: TRBJ2-1
V: TRBV20-1
DNA: TGCAGTGCTAGACCAGGGCTAGGTGAGCAGTTCTTC
CDR3: CSARPGLGEQFF

D: -
size: -
J: TRBJ2-3
V: TRBV3-1
DNA: TGTGCCAGCAACAGGGCCGACACAGATACGCAGTATTTT
CDR3: CASNRADTDTQYF

D: -
size: -
J: TRBJ2-1
V: TRBV12-3/TRBV12-4
DNA: TGTGCCACCCACCGCGGGGGCGGTAGGCAGTTCTTC
CDR3: CATHRGGGRQFF

D: TRBD1
size: once
J: TRBJ2-7
V: TRBV7-6
DNA: TGTGCCAGCAGCCGCCGGACAGGGCCCTCCTACGAGCAGTACTTC
CDR3: CASSRRTGPSYEQYF

D: -
size: few
J: TRBJ2-1
V: TRBV7-9
DNA: TGTGCCAGCAGCTTTAGGAATGAGCAGTTCTTC
CDR3: CASSFRNEQFF

D: -
size: many
J: TRBJ2-3
V: TRBV24-1
DNA: TGTGCCACCAGCTGGGGGCCGGAAACAGATACGCAGTATTTT
CDR3: CATSWGPETDTQYF

D: -
size: -
J: TRBJ1-1
V: TRBV4-1
DNA: TGCGCCAGCAGCCAAATGTCCCGGGGGTACACTGAAGCTTTCTTT
CDR3: CASSQMSRGYTEAFF

D: -
size: many
J: TRBJ2-3
V: TRBV25-1
DNA: TGTGTAACAGAGAGCACAGATACGCAGTATTTT
CDR3: CVTESTDTQYF

D: -
size: -
J: TRBJ1-1
V: TRBV5-1
DNA: TGCGCCAGCAGCTTCAGGGGCGAGGGCACTGAAGCTTTCTTT
CDR3: CASSFRGEGTEAFF

D: -
size: few
J: TRBJ2-7
V: TRBV29-1
DNA: TGCAGCGTTACCGACCTCTACGAGCAGTACTTC
CDR3: CSVTDLYEQYF

D: -
size: few
J: TRBJ2-7
V: TRBV29-1
DNA: TGCAGCGTTGTCCCCAGCGAAGCCTACGAGCAGTACTTC
CDR3: CSVVPSEAYEQYF

D: -
size: once
J: TRBJ2-3
V: TRBV9
DNA: TGTGCCAGCAGCGTAGAAGGTGGGGAAGATTTAGCAGATACGCAGTATTTT
CDR3: CASSVEGGEDLADTQYF

D: -
size: -
J: TRBJ1-1
V: TRBV7-9
DNA: TGTGCCAGCAGCCACATGACTCCTAACACTGAAGCTTTCTTT
CDR3: CASSHMTPNTEAFF

D: TRBD2
size: many
J: TRBJ2-1
V: TRBV28
DNA: TGTGCCAGCAGTTTACCCGGGGGGGAGGGAGGCAATGAGCAGTTCTTC
CDR3: CASSLPGGEGGNEQFF

D: -
size: -
J: TRBJ2-2
V: TRBV12-3/TRBV12-4
DNA: TGTGCCACCCTCGACATGCCGGGCTACGGGGAGCTGTTTTTT
CDR3: CATLDMPGYGELFF